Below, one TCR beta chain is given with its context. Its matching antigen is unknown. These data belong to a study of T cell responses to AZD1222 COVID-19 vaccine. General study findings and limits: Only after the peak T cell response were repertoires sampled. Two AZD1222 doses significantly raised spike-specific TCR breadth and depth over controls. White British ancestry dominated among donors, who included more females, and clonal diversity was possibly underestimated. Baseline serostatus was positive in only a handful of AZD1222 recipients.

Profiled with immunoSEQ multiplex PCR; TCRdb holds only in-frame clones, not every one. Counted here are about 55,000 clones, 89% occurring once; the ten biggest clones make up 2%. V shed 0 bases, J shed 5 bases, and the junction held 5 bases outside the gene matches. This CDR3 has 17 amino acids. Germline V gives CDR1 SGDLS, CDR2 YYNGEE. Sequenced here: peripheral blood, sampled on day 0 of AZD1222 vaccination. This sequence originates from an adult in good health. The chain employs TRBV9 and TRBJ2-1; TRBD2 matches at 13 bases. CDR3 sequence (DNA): TGTGCCAGCAGCGTAGGGACTAGCGGGAGTCTCAACAATGAGCAGTTCTTC. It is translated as CASSVGTSGSLNNEQFF.